What follows is one TCR beta chain and its context. Its specificity is not known. The entry originates in a study of cytomegalovirus exposure and HLA in healthy donors. Turning to the study itself: HLA-typed donors contributed 65 million to 95 million unique TCRs, which were held in an early data release. Study-level points and caveats: Later on, an analysis found that several of the most significant clusters appeared to be linked to common viral pathogens, which included parvovirus B19. Among the CMV-associated chains, three were confirmed in vitro as specific for CMV antigens. Presence/absence analyses took donor sequencing depth as roughly uniform.

This CDR3 has 12 residues. The germline gives CDR1 MDHEN, CDR2 SYDVKM. V dropped 3 bases and J dropped 15; count of bases not matched to a gene: 7. With 60 Vbeta and 13 Jbeta primers, the PCR was carried out. The data were produced by immunoSEQ multiplex PCR, yet TCRdb's version contains in-frame clones alone and is incomplete. The sample lists about 120,000 clones; roughly 66% were seen once. V is TRBV28 and J is TRBJ2-1; 8 bases line up with TRBD2. This clonotype was sampled from a woman younger than 45 in good health and CMV-seronegative. Sequencing was performed on PBMCs. The CDR3 spells CASSFRLANSFF. CDR3 sequence (DNA): TGTGCCAGCAGTTTCCGACTAGCGAATTCGTTCTTC.